These T cell receptor beta chains were read from a single sample in a study of cytomegalovirus exposure and HLA in healthy donors. Profiled with immunoSEQ multiplex PCR; TCRdb holds only in-frame clones, not every one. The sample has 140,000 to 150,000 clones, approximately 80% seen once. Input material: PBMCs. Every receptor here comes from a male donor in good health and CMV-seronegative. CDR3s include the opening cysteine and the closing phenylalanine or tryptophan. Fields, in order: D gene, J gene, V gene, clone size, CDR3 DNA, CDR3 protein. D genes are given only for firm matches. Not every row has a clone size; where given, it reads once, few, many or a size class.

d_call: NA
j_call: TRBJ2-5
v_call: TRBV5-1
clone_size: NA
cdr3_nt: TGCGCCAGCAGCTTGACCGGCGGGGAAGAGACCCAGTACTTC
cdr3_aa: CASSLTGGEETQYF

d_call: TRBD2
j_call: TRBJ2-5
v_call: TRBV5-1
clone_size: once
cdr3_nt: TGCGCCAGCAGCTTGGGACGCCGGGGGGTAGGAGAGACCCAGTACTTC
cdr3_aa: CASSLGRRGVGETQYF

d_call: NA
j_call: TRBJ1-6
v_call: TRBV18
clone_size: NA
cdr3_nt: TGTGCCAGCTCACCCGCCCTGGAGTCACCCCTCCACTTT
cdr3_aa: CASSPALESPLHF

d_call: NA
j_call: TRBJ2-2
v_call: TRBV5-6
clone_size: NA
cdr3_nt: TGTGCCAGCAGCTTCCGGACAGACACCGGGGAGCTGTTTTTT
cdr3_aa: CASSFRTDTGELFF

d_call: NA
j_call: TRBJ1-1
v_call: TRBV6-5
clone_size: few
cdr3_nt: TGTGCCAGCAGTACTGGCGGGGACACTGAAGCTTTCTTT
cdr3_aa: CASSTGGDTEAFF

d_call: NA
j_call: TRBJ2-7
v_call: TRBV5-4
clone_size: NA
cdr3_nt: TGTGCCAGCAGCTCCCGGGAGAGCTACGAGCAGTACTTC
cdr3_aa: CASSSRESYEQYF

d_call: NA
j_call: TRBJ2-1
v_call: TRBV15
clone_size: NA
cdr3_nt: TGTGCCACCAGCATACGGGGCTCCTACAATGAGCAGTTCTTC
cdr3_aa: CATSIRGSYNEQFF

d_call: NA
j_call: TRBJ2-7
v_call: TRBV27
clone_size: few
cdr3_nt: TGTGCCAGCAGTTTATCAACAGGGCGGTCCGAGCAGTACTTC
cdr3_aa: CASSLSTGRSEQYF

d_call: TRBD1
j_call: TRBJ2-1
v_call: TRBV27
clone_size: few
cdr3_nt: TGTGCCAGCAGTTCCCTGACAGGGGGGAATGAGCAGTTCTTC
cdr3_aa: CASSSLTGGNEQFF

d_call: TRBD1
j_call: TRBJ1-5
v_call: TRBV30
clone_size: NA
cdr3_nt: TGTGCCTGGAGCGACAGGGGCAATCAGCCCCAGCATTTT
cdr3_aa: CAWSDRGNQPQHF

d_call: NA
j_call: TRBJ1-1
v_call: TRBV28
clone_size: NA
cdr3_nt: TGTGCCAGCAGTTTTCTGACAGGTGAAGCTTTCTTT
cdr3_aa: CASSFLTGEAFF

d_call: NA
j_call: TRBJ2-6
v_call: TRBV2
clone_size: NA
cdr3_nt: TGTGCCAGCTGTAGGGGCTCTGGGGCCAACGTCCTGACTTTC
cdr3_aa: CASCRGSGANVLTF

d_call: TRBD1
j_call: TRBJ1-4
v_call: TRBV5-8
clone_size: NA
cdr3_nt: TGTGCCAGCAGCCTGACCCGGGACAGTGAAAAACTGTTTTTT
cdr3_aa: CASSLTRDSEKLFF

d_call: NA
j_call: TRBJ2-1
v_call: TRBV7-9
clone_size: NA
cdr3_nt: TGTGCCGTGGGGGGGACAGGCGCGCCTCCAAGGGTCTTC
cdr3_aa: CAVGGTGAPPRVF

d_call: TRBD1
j_call: TRBJ2-3
v_call: TRBV4-1
clone_size: NA
cdr3_nt: TGCGCCAGCAGCCAAAGGGGGCAAGTCAGAGATACGCAGTATTTT
cdr3_aa: CASSQRGQVRDTQYF

d_call: TRBD1
j_call: TRBJ2-1
v_call: TRBV7-3
clone_size: NA
cdr3_nt: TGTGCCAGCAGCGCCCAGCGGACAGGGACTGAGCAGTTCTTC
cdr3_aa: CASSAQRTGTEQFF

d_call: TRBD1
j_call: TRBJ1-1
v_call: TRBV19
clone_size: NA
cdr3_nt: TGTGCCAGTAGTTCCCAGGGGGTAAGGACTGAAGCTTTCTTT
cdr3_aa: CASSSQGVRTEAFF

d_call: NA
j_call: TRBJ2-7
v_call: TRBV6-5
clone_size: NA
cdr3_nt: TGTGCCAGTACGGAGGCGGGCACCTACGAGCAGTACTTC
cdr3_aa: CASTEAGTYEQYF

d_call: NA
j_call: TRBJ1-1
v_call: TRBV19
clone_size: NA
cdr3_nt: TGTGCCAGTAGTACCGAGAGCGTTTCGAACACTGAAGCTTTCTTT
cdr3_aa: CASSTESVSNTEAFF

d_call: NA
j_call: TRBJ1-3
v_call: TRBV7-8
clone_size: NA
cdr3_nt: TGTGCCAGCAGCTTAGAGGGAGGTATGAAGCCTGGAAACACCATATATTTT
cdr3_aa: CASSLEGGMKPGNTIYF

d_call: NA
j_call: TRBJ1-1
v_call: TRBV25-1
clone_size: NA
cdr3_nt: TGTGCCAGCAGTGATAGTTGGGGGGGAAACACTGAAGCTTTCTTT
cdr3_aa: CASSDSWGGNTEAFF

d_call: NA
j_call: TRBJ1-3
v_call: TRBV6-6
clone_size: NA
cdr3_nt: TGTGCCAGCAGTTACTCCGGGGACACCATATATTTT
cdr3_aa: CASSYSGDTIYF

d_call: NA
j_call: TRBJ2-2
v_call: TRBV7-9
clone_size: once
cdr3_nt: TGTGCCAGCAGCTTAGGTTCAAACACCGGGGAGCTGTTTTTT
cdr3_aa: CASSLGSNTGELFF

d_call: NA
j_call: TRBJ2-7
v_call: TRBV10-3
clone_size: NA
cdr3_nt: TGTGCCATCAGTGACTCAAGGGGGGGGTCCTCCTACGAGCAGTACTTC
cdr3_aa: CAISDSRGGSSYEQYF

d_call: NA
j_call: TRBJ1-3
v_call: TRBV4-1
clone_size: NA
cdr3_nt: TGCGCCAGCAGCCGCTCGACAGGTGCGGACACCATATATTTT
cdr3_aa: CASSRSTGADTIYF

d_call: NA
j_call: TRBJ2-2
v_call: TRBV9
clone_size: NA
cdr3_nt: TGTGCCAGCAGTCCGGGACAAATCGCCGGGGAGCTGTTTTTT
cdr3_aa: CASSPGQIAGELFF

d_call: NA
j_call: TRBJ2-7
v_call: TRBV18
clone_size: once
cdr3_nt: TGTGCCAGCTCACCACCTTCTGCCTACGAGCAGTACTTC
cdr3_aa: CASSPPSAYEQYF

d_call: NA
j_call: TRBJ1-1
v_call: TRBV9
clone_size: NA
cdr3_nt: TGTGCCAGCAGCGTAGGCGGTGAGGACACTGAGGCTTTCTTT
cdr3_aa: CASSVGGEDTEAFF

d_call: TRBD2
j_call: TRBJ2-7
v_call: TRBV18
clone_size: NA
cdr3_nt: TGTGCCAGCTCACCACCCACTAGCGGGACAGAGCAGTACTTC
cdr3_aa: CASSPPTSGTEQYF

d_call: TRBD2
j_call: TRBJ2-2
v_call: TRBV7-2
clone_size: NA
cdr3_nt: TGTGCCAGCAGCCCGGGACTAGCGTACACCGGGGAGCTGTTTTTT
cdr3_aa: CASSPGLAYTGELFF

d_call: NA
j_call: TRBJ1-2
v_call: TRBV15
clone_size: NA
cdr3_nt: TGTGCCACCAGCAGAGATTACCCGGGGGGCGGCTACACCTTC
cdr3_aa: CATSRDYPGGGYTF

d_call: TRBD2
j_call: TRBJ2-5
v_call: TRBV6-5
clone_size: NA
cdr3_nt: TGTGCCAGCAGCGCCGGGACTAGCTCTGGAGAGACCCAGTACTTC
cdr3_aa: CASSAGTSSGETQYF

d_call: TRBD1
j_call: TRBJ1-4
v_call: TRBV29-1
clone_size: NA
cdr3_nt: TGCAGCGTTGGACAGGGATATGAAAAACTGTTTTTT
cdr3_aa: CSVGQGYEKLFF

d_call: TRBD1
j_call: TRBJ1-4
v_call: TRBV19
clone_size: NA
cdr3_nt: TGTGCCAGTAGTCCACAGGGGGCAAAGGAAAAACTGTTTTTT
cdr3_aa: CASSPQGAKEKLFF

d_call: NA
j_call: TRBJ2-5
v_call: TRBV5-4
clone_size: NA
cdr3_nt: TGTGCCAGCAGCTTCCCCCACCAGTTCCAAGAGACCCAGTACTTC
cdr3_aa: CASSFPHQFQETQYF

d_call: NA
j_call: TRBJ1-1
v_call: TRBV7-9
clone_size: NA
cdr3_nt: TGTGCCAGCAGACCGAGGTTCGGGGGCGGGGGCACTGAAGCTTTCTTT
cdr3_aa: CASRPRFGGGGTEAFF

d_call: TRBD1
j_call: TRBJ2-1
v_call: TRBV4-2
clone_size: NA
cdr3_nt: TGTGCCAGCAGCCAAGGTCGAACACAGGGGGGTATCAATGAGCAGTTCTTC
cdr3_aa: CASSQGRTQGGINEQFF

d_call: NA
j_call: TRBJ1-1
v_call: TRBV2
clone_size: few
cdr3_nt: TGTGCCAGCAGTGGCAACAGGGACGGCGCTGAAGCTTTCTTT
cdr3_aa: CASSGNRDGAEAFF

d_call: NA
j_call: TRBJ1-1
v_call: TRBV7-2
clone_size: few
cdr3_nt: TGTGCCAGCAGCTCAGGGACAACCAACACTGAAGCTTTCTTT
cdr3_aa: CASSSGTTNTEAFF

d_call: NA
j_call: TRBJ1-3
v_call: TRBV7-9
clone_size: NA
cdr3_nt: TGTGCCAGCAGCCCCCGGTCGGGGATAACTGGAAACACCATATATTTT
cdr3_aa: CASSPRSGITGNTIYF

d_call: TRBD1
j_call: TRBJ1-5
v_call: TRBV5-5
clone_size: NA
cdr3_nt: TGTGCCAGCAGCCTACAGGGGTTTAATCAGCCCCAGCATTTT
cdr3_aa: CASSLQGFNQPQHF

d_call: NA
j_call: TRBJ1-2
v_call: TRBV11-2
clone_size: NA
cdr3_nt: TGTGCCAGCAGCTTTGCCCAGGGCGAAGGCTACACCTTC
cdr3_aa: CASSFAQGEGYTF

d_call: TRBD1
j_call: TRBJ1-3
v_call: TRBV5-1
clone_size: NA
cdr3_nt: TGCGCCAGCAGCCTCCTTTCCCAGGGGGCCGGCTCTGGAAACACCATATATTTT
cdr3_aa: CASSLLSQGAGSGNTIYF

d_call: TRBD1
j_call: TRBJ1-5
v_call: TRBV6-5
clone_size: NA
cdr3_nt: TGTGCCAGCAGAAGGACAGGGGAGAATCAGCCCCAGCATTTT
cdr3_aa: CASRRTGENQPQHF

d_call: TRBD2
j_call: TRBJ2-2
v_call: TRBV27
clone_size: NA
cdr3_nt: TGTGCCAGCAGTTTTTGGCTAGCGGGAGTGAACGGGGAGCTGTTTTTT
cdr3_aa: CASSFWLAGVNGELFF

d_call: TRBD1
j_call: TRBJ1-1
v_call: TRBV25-1
clone_size: NA
cdr3_nt: TGTGCCAGCAGTGATCATGAAGGAGTGACAGGGAGCACTGAAGCTTTCTTT
cdr3_aa: CASSDHEGVTGSTEAFF

d_call: NA
j_call: TRBJ1-6
v_call: TRBV6-1
clone_size: NA
cdr3_nt: TGTGCCAGTTTCAGGGTTGGTTCACCCCTCCACTTT
cdr3_aa: CASFRVGSPLHF

d_call: NA
j_call: TRBJ1-1
v_call: TRBV27
clone_size: few
cdr3_nt: TGTGCCAGCAGTCCACAGTTGAACACTGAAGCTTTCTTT
cdr3_aa: CASSPQLNTEAFF

d_call: NA
j_call: TRBJ1-4
v_call: TRBV6-6
clone_size: few
cdr3_nt: TGTGCCACCAGTTTATCTAATGAAAAACTGTTTTTT
cdr3_aa: CATSLSNEKLFF

d_call: TRBD2
j_call: TRBJ2-5
v_call: TRBV7-2
clone_size: NA
cdr3_nt: TGTGCCAGCAGCGCGGGACTAGCGGGGGGCTCGTACCAAGAGACCCAGTACTTC
cdr3_aa: CASSAGLAGGSYQETQYF

d_call: NA
j_call: TRBJ1-5
v_call: TRBV28
clone_size: once
cdr3_nt: TGTGCCAGCAGTTTGGGGGGGGCGGGTATTAATCAGCCCCAGCATTTT
cdr3_aa: CASSLGGAGINQPQHF

d_call: NA
j_call: TRBJ2-7
v_call: TRBV19
clone_size: once
cdr3_nt: TGTGCCAGTAGTCGAGGGATCCCATTCTACGAGCAGTACTTC
cdr3_aa: CASSRGIPFYEQYF

d_call: TRBD1
j_call: TRBJ2-4
v_call: TRBV11-2
clone_size: once
cdr3_nt: TGTGCCAGCAGCTTGGGGCCGGGACAGGGGAACATTCAGTACTTC
cdr3_aa: CASSLGPGQGNIQYF